Reported below is one TCR beta chain. Seattle's cohort entered during active infection and was followed longitudinally. The ends were cut back, 0 bases at V and 2 bases at J, with 20 bases in the middle. Germline values: CDR1 SGHAT, CDR2 FQNNGV. CDR3 size: 20 residues. The authors' processing: Amplified reference gene primers provided the basis for estimating nucleated cell counts. The method was immunoSEQ multiplex PCR; TCRdb's version includes in-frame clones alone and lacks a portion of them. The V and J calls and clone size are taken from that table; D and trimming were inferred from the DNA. The sample consists of about 390,000 clones, over 75% of them appearing once. The sample belongs to a study of blood T cell repertoires in COVID-19. Overall study: Acute-phase and convalescent COVID-19 samples originated in the United States, Italy and Spain. Sources were T cells, B-cell-depleted T cells, or PBMCs; the material itself was cDNA or gDNA.

The gene calls are TRBV11-2 and TRBJ2-6, with D perhaps TRBD1 (6 bases). Sequences were obtained from peripheral blood. The origin of this receptor is a woman in her sixties with COVID-19, enrolled during active disease. Written as DNA, the CDR3 is TGTGCCAGCAGCTTAGATATCAGGGGCCAAGGCTCCCCTGGGGCCAACGTCCTGACTTTC. Residues: CASSLDIRGQGSPGANVLTF. Combining the CDR3 with reference TRBV11-2 and TRBJ2-6 gives the whole variable domain EAGVAQSPRYKIIEKRQSVAFWCNPISGHATLYWYQQILGQGPKLLIQFQNNGVVDDSQLPKDRFSAERLKGVDSTLKIQPAKLEDSAVYLCASSLDIRGQGSPGANVLTFGAGSRLTVL.